In this sample, the clone carrying this TCR beta chain turned up a few times. As yet, its antigen is unknown. These data originate in a study of blood T cells in healthy people across ages. Sample-barcoded 5' priming and a J-beta primer mix drove a second PCR of about 6 to 12 cycles. TCRdb fed the 5' RACE reads into MiXCR, producing one record per CDR3 protein. The repertoire holds 800,000 to 1,300,000 distinct CDR3 sequences, with 20% to 25% as singletons. The V end lost 0 bases, the J end lost 5 bases, and 11 bases lay between the germline ends. CDR3 length: 15 residues. Per the germline V gene, CDR1 is SGHRS and CDR2 is YFSETQ. Study findings and constraints: Per million T cells, TCR beta diversity dropped about linearly as age rose.

These data were also reused for a study on T cells of mothers and their children.

This rearrangement joins TRBV5-1 to TRBJ2-2; TRBD1 might be the D (5 bases). Sample: blood. The origin of this receptor is a girl aged 2-10 years in good health. CDR3 region: CASSLASGWTGELFF. The CDR3 bases are TGCGCCAGCAGCTTGGCCTCAGGGTGGACCGGGGAGCTGTTTTTT.